Shown below are 14 T cell receptor beta chains from a single sample sequenced in a study of T and B cells in COVID-19 patients. BIOMED2 TRB-A/B primer pools were used in multiplex TRB PCR. TCRdb re-called the multiplex PCR reads through MiXCR, storing one row per CDR3 protein. The data contain 10,000 to 13,000 distinct CDR3 sequences, over 25% of them singletons. TRB was amplified from about 250-500 ng of blood genomic DNA. The sample taken for sequencing was blood. The receptors stem from a human donor with active COVID-19.

This clonotype was counted a few times. This rearrangement joins TRBV30 to TRBJ1-1, with D uncertain. This CDR3 is 17 amino acids long. V lost 2 bases and J 0 bases, leaving 19 bases between the germline ends. Germline CDR1 reads GTSNPN; CDR2 reads SVGIG (reference sequence). The CDR3 here is CAWSREWAGPMNTEAFF. In DNA form, the CDR3 reads TGTGCCTGGAGTCGTGAATGGGCGGGCCCCATGAACACTGAAGCTTTCTTT.

This clonotype is medium-sized (0.01 to 0.1%) within its sample. The chain employs TRBV7-6 and TRBJ2-1, with a tentative D call TRBD2 (6 bases). CDR1 and CDR2 (germline): SGHVS, FNYEAQ. The germline V and J ends were trimmed by 1 base and 9 bases, with 10 bases remaining between them. The CDR3 is 13 amino acids. The DNA for the CDR3 is TGTGCCAGCAGCTTAGGCGGGGTGGGTGAGCAGTTCTTC. This encodes CASSLGGVGEQFF.

The chain uses TRBV15 and TRBJ1-6; D is undetermined. Deletions cut 0 bases from V and 6 bases from J, with 6 bases between. CDR1 and CDR2 from the germline V gene are LNHNV and YYDKDF (reference sequence). The CDR3 is made up of 14 amino acids. CDR3 DNA sequence: TGTGCCACCAGCAGAGATGGATCTAATTCACCCCTCCACTTT. Protein product: CATSRDGSNSPLHF.

The chain combines TRBV24-1 with TRBJ2-3; TRBD1 aligns across 12 bases. The V and J ends lost 3 bases and 4 bases, in that order; junction bases with no gene match: 13. The CDR3 runs to 19 residues. The germline V gene encodes CDR1 KGHDR and CDR2 SFDVKD. CDR3 coding DNA: TGTGCCACCAGTGATCCCCGGGACAGGGGGCGTAGGGTAGCAGATACGCAGTATTTT. It encodes CATSDPRDRGRRVADTQYF.

This clonotype was counted a few times. The chain uses TRBV5-6 and TRBJ2-1, with 8 bases fitting TRBD2. Germline lookup yields CDR1 SGHDT and CDR2 YYEEEE. V trimming: 4 bases; J trimming: 3 bases; junction bases outside the gene matches: 6. The CDR3 totals 15 residues. CDR3 nucleotide sequence: TGTGCCAGCAGCACCGGGGGGGCGAGCTACAATGAGCAGTTCTTC. It yields the protein CASSTGGASYNEQFF.

This clonotype was found a few times. The V and J genes are TRBV14 and TRBJ2-2, with D perhaps TRBD2 (6 bases). This CDR3 has 16 amino acids. CDR1 and CDR2 (germline): SGHDN, FVKESK. Trimming took off 5 bases at V and 4 bases at J, with 17 bases between the two ends. The CDR3 region has the DNA TGTGCCAGCAGCAATCTAGGGCGGGGAGTCACCGGGGAGCTGTTTTTT. Encoded protein: CASSNLGRGVTGELFF.

This clonotype has a handful of counts. The genes are TRBV12-3 or TRBV12-4 and TRBJ1-4, with no clear D. The CDR3 is 14 residues long. V shed 2 bases and J shed 2 bases, with 6 bases lying between them. This CDR3 reads CASSLSGTNEKLFF. The CDR3 DNA is TGTGCCAGCAGTTTATCGGGGACTAATGAAAAACTGTTTTTT.

This clonotype was detected a few times. The V gene is TRBV5-5, the J gene TRBJ2-7; 8 bases are a match to TRBD1. The V segment lost 1 base and the J segment 2 bases; nucleotides outside the gene matches: 2. From germline, CDR1 is SGHKS and CDR2 YYEKEE (reference sequence). CDR3 length: 14 residues. The CDR3 DNA reads TGTGCCAGCAGCTTGCCCAGGGGGCCCTACGAGCAGTACTTC. It yields the protein CASSLPRGPYEQYF.

The J gene is TRBJ2-5, the V gene TRBV6-2 or TRBV6-3; 7 nucleotides align to TRBD2. V shed 7 bases, J shed 7 bases, and the junction held 9 bases outside the gene matches. The CDR3 is 13 residues long. The germline V gene has CDR1 MNHEY and CDR2 SVGEGT. In DNA form, the CDR3 reads TGTGCCAGCAAAGCTAGCGGCGGGGGGACCCAGTACTTC. Its protein is CASKASGGGTQYF.

The chain combines TRBV5-1 with TRBJ2-7, with a possible D match to TRBD2 (5 bases). The CDR3 extends over 13 amino acids. Trimming stripped 4 bases from V and 2 bases from J, with 10 bases between. Per germline, CDR1 SGHRS and CDR2 YFSETQ. CDR3 DNA sequence: TGCGCCAGCAGCGAGGGAAGCACCTACGAGCAGTACTTC. This translates into CASSEGSTYEQYF.

This clonotype has a handful of counts. The rearrangement links TRBV7-9 to TRBJ1-2, with a weak D call TRBD1 (5 bases). Looked up from germline, CDR1 is SEHNR and CDR2 is FQNEAQ (reference sequence). The CDR3 runs 13 residues. Trimming stripped 3 bases from V and 6 bases from J, with 11 bases between. This CDR3 is CASSFSTEDGYTF. In nucleotides, the CDR3 is TGTGCCAGCAGCTTTTCGACAGAGGATGGCTACACCTTC.

This clonotype was detected only a few times. The rearrangement uses TRBV18 and TRBJ1-5; D not certain. Trimming stripped 3 bases from V and 1 base from J, with 13 bases between. Germline V gene data show CDR1 as KGHSH and CDR2 as LQKENI. The CDR3 length is 16 residues. CDR3 in DNA: TGTGCCAGCTCACCGGGAAGGGTTGGGAGCAATCAGCCCCAGCATTTT. It codes for CASSPGRVGSNQPQHF.

This clonotype is medium-sized in the sample. This chain uses TRBV18 with TRBJ1-4, with D tentatively TRBD1 (6 bases). Germline-derived CDR1 and CDR2 are KGHSH and LQKENI. Trimming pared 0 bases from V and 0 bases from J, leaving 11 bases between. The CDR3 extends over 17 amino acids. Written as DNA, the CDR3 is TGTGCCAGCTCACCACCGGAGGGGGGAACAACTAATGAAAAACTGTTTTTT. Protein sequence: CASSPPEGGTTNEKLFF.

The chain couples TRBV20-1 to TRBJ1-4, with 7 positions matching TRBD1. The CDR3 is 14 amino acids. The germline CDR1 and CDR2 sequences are DFQATT and SNEGSKA (reference sequence). After removal of 2 bases from V and 8 bases from J, the junction contained 8 bases not matched to a gene. CDR3 loop: CSARQTGLREKLFF. CDR3 DNA sequence: TGCAGTGCTAGACAGACAGGGTTAAGGGAAAAACTGTTTTTT.